The clone carrying this T cell receptor (beta chain) came up many times. This sample was included in a study of neurological immune-mediated disorders. Each CDR3 protein is one row after TCRdb ran MiXCR on the 5' RACE reads. The repertoire holds tens of thousands of distinct CDR3 sequences, with 10% to 15% as singletons. Germline CDR1 DFQATT, CDR2 SNEGSKA (reference sequence). The V gene lost 4 bases and the J gene lost 7 bases, with 14 bases spanning the gap. The CDR3 consists of 12 residues. The sequenced sample consisted of PBMCs. The V call is TRBV20-1, the J call TRBJ2-7, with D perhaps matching TRBD1 (6 bases). The receptor's source is a woman aged 60-75 years with HTLV-1-associated myelopathy (HAM/TSP). In DNA, the CDR3 is TGCAGTGCTAAGAAACAGGGAGCGGAGCAGTACTTC. Translating gives CSAKKQGAEQYF.